This T cell receptor beta chain was obtained from a study of T-cell reconstitution after alpha-beta-depleted transplantation in children. This clonotype was found many times. The CDR3 spans 15 residues. CDR1 is SQVTM and CDR2 is ANQGSEA in the germline V gene. Trimming took 5 bases from V and 4 from J; bases not matched to a gene: 9. Preparation of the TCRbeta library used unique molecular identifiers. MiXCR, run by TCRdb on the PCR reads, gives a single entry per CDR3 protein. This table has 130,000 to 150,000 distinct CDR3 sequences, around 10% appearing once. Sequencing was performed on PBMCs, mostly from graft donor cells, taken 180 days after TCRalphabeta/CD19-depleted stem cell transplant. The V call is TRBV29-1, the J call TRBJ2-2, with 8 positions matching TRBD1. The source of this sequence is a female patient aged 2-9 years who had a stem cell transplant for congenital amegakaryocytic thrombocytopenia, so the T cells may come from the graft donor. CDR3 DNA: TGCAGCGTTCTGGACAGGGATCAAGGCACCGGGGAGCTGTTTTTT. It translates to CSVLDRDQGTGELFF.